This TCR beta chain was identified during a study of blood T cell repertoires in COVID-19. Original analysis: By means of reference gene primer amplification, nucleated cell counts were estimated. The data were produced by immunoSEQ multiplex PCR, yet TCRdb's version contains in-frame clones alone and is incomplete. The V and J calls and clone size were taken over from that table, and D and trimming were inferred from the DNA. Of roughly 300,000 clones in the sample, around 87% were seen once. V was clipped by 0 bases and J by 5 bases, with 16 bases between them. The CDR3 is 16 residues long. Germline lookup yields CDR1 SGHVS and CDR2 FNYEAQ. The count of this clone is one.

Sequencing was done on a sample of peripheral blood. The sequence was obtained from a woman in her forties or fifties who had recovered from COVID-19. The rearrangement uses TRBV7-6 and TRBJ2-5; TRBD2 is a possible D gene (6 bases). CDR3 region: CASSLAPRTGAETQYF. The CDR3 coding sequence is TGTGCCAGCAGCTTAGCGCCCAGGACGGGAGCGGAGACCCAGTACTTC.